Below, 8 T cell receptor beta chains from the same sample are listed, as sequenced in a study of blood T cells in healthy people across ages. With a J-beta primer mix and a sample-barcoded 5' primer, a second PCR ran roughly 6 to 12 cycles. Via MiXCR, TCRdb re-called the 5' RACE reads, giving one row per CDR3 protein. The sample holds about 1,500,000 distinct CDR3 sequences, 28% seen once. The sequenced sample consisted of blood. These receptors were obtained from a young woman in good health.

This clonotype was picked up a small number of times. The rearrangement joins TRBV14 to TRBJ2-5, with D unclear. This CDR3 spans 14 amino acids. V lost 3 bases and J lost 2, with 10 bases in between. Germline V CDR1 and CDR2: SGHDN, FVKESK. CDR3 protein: CASSQRPKQETQYF. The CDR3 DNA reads TGTGCCAGCAGCCAGAGGCCTAAACAAGAGACCCAGTACTTC.

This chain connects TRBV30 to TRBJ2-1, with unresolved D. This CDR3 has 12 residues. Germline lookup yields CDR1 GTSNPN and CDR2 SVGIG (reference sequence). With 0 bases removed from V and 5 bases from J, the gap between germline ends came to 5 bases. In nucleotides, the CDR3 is TGTGCCTGGAGTGTGGGGAACAATGAGCAGTTCTTC. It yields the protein CAWSVGNNEQFF.

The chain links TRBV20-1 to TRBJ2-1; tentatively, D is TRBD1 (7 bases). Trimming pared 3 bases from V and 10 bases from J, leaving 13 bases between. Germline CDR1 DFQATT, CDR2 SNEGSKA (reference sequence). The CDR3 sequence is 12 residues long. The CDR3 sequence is CSAREGAMEQFF. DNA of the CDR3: TGCAGTGCTAGGGAGGGGGCGATGGAGCAGTTCTTC.

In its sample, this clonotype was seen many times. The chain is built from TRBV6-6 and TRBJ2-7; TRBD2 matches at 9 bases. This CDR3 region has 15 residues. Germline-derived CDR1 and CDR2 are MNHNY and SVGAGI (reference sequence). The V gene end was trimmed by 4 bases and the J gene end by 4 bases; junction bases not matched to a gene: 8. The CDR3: CASSSQAGGRYEQYF. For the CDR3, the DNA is TGTGCCAGCAGTTCCCAAGCGGGGGGCCGTTACGAGCAGTACTTC.

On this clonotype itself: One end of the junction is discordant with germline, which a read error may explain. The CDR3: CASSASPGGAYGHTF. CDR3 bases: TGTGCCAGCAGCGCAAGCCCAGGGGGCGCCTATGGCCACACCTTC. The gene calls are TRBV9 and TRBJ1-2; TRBD1 matches 8 bases. Per the germline V gene, CDR1 is SGDLS and CDR2 is YYNGEE. The CDR3 loop spans 15 amino acids. The complete variable domain, with remaining parts taken from reference TRBV9 and TRBJ1-2, reads DSGVTQTPKHLITATGQRVTLRCSPRSGDLSVYWYQQSLDQGLQFLIQYYNGEERAKGNILERFSAQQFPDLHSELNLSSLELGDSALYFCASSASPGGAYGHTFGSGTRLTVV.

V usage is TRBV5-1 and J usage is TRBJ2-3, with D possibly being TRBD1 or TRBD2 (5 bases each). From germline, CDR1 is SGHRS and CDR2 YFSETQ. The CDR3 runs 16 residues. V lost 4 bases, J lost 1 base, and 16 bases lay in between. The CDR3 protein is CASSLWGSFGTDTQYF. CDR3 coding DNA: TGCGCCAGCAGCCTATGGGGGAGTTTTGGCACAGATACGCAGTATTTT. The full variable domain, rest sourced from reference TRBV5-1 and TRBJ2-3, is KAGVTQTPRYLIKTRGQQVTLSCSPISGHRSVSWYQQTPGQGLQFLFEYFSETQRNKGNFPGRFSGRQFSNSRSEMNVSTLELGDSALYLCASSLWGSFGTDTQYFGPGTRLTVL.

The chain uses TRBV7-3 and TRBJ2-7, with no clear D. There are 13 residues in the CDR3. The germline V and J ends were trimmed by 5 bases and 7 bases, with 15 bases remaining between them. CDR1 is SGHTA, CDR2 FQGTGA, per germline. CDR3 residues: CASSLGPAWEQYF. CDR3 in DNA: TGTGCCAGCAGCCTCGGGCCGGCTTGGGAGCAGTACTTC.

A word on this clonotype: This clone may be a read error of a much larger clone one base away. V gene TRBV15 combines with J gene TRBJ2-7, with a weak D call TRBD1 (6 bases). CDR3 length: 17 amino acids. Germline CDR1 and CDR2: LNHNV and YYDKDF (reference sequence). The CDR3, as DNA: TGTGCCGCCAGCAGATCCGTAGGGGGAGTACTCGGGTACGAGCAGTACTTC. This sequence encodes CAASRSVGGVLGYEQYF.